A single sample is the source of the 21 T cell receptor beta chains below, sequenced in a study of blood T cell repertoires in COVID-19. Only in-frame clones appear in the TCRdb table, and some are missing; sequencing was by immunoSEQ multiplex PCR. The sample has 280,000 or so clones, 85% to 90% seen once. Sequencing input: PBMCs or T cells enriched from blood (not recorded which). The receptor source for this set is a young woman with acute COVID-19.

This clone has just one count. The CDR3 sequence: CSVRLGEAHGELFF. Written as DNA, the CDR3 is TGCAGCGTTCGCCTCGGGGAGGCTCACGGGGAGCTGTTTTTT. The chain is built from TRBV29-1 and TRBJ2-2, with D perhaps TRBD2 (6 bases). Per the germline V gene, CDR1 is SQVTM and CDR2 is ANQGSEA. The ends were cut back, 5 bases at V and 7 bases at J, with 17 bases in the middle. This CDR3 spans 14 amino acids.

This clone was seen a single time. The V and J genes are TRBV4-2 and TRBJ2-7; weak D call: TRBD1 (5 bases). CDR1 LGHNA and CDR2 YNFKEQ come from the germline V gene. The CDR3 runs 16 residues. The V gene lost 0 bases and the J gene lost 0 bases, with 12 bases spanning the gap. The CDR3 reads CASSQDWAGLSYEQYF. The CDR3 DNA sequence: TGTGCCAGCAGCCAAGATTGGGCAGGGCTCTCCTACGAGCAGTACTTC.

The chain combines TRBV3-1 (or the pseudogene TRBV3-2) with TRBJ1-2; TRBD1 agrees at 9 bases. This CDR3 has 16 amino acids. Germline CDR1 and CDR2: LGHDT and YNNKEL (reference sequence). Losses at the gene ends were 5 bases for V and 0 bases for J; bases not matched to a gene: 7. CDR3 sequence: CASSLQGATTNYGYTF. The CDR3 region has the DNA TGTGCCAGCAGCTTACAGGGGGCGACTACTAACTATGGCTACACCTTC.

The V and J genes are TRBV19 and TRBJ2-1, with 9 bases aligning to TRBD2. CDR1 and CDR2 from the germline V gene are LNHDA and SQIVND (reference sequence). V lost 0 bases and J lost 4; bases outside the gene matches: 7. This CDR3 has 17 residues. As DNA, the CDR3 is TGTGCCAGTAGTATAGATGCGGGAGGGAACATTTACAATGAGCAGTTCTTC. Amino acid sequence: CASSIDAGGNIYNEQFF.

There are a few counts of this clone. This sequence joins TRBV5-1 and TRBJ2-3; 11 nucleotides agree with TRBD2. Germline values: CDR1 SGHRS, CDR2 YFSETQ. V dropped 0 bases and J dropped 2; count of bases not matched to a gene: 8. The length of the CDR3 is 18 residues. The CDR3 DNA follows: TGCGCCAGCAGCTTGGGGTTTGGGACTAGCGGAGACACAGATACGCAGTATTTT. This encodes CASSLGFGTSGDTDTQYF.

This chain uses TRBV27 with TRBJ2-7; weak D call: TRBD1 (5 bases). CDR3 length: 13 amino acids. CDR1 MNHEY and CDR2 SMNVEV come from the germline V gene (reference sequence). With 5 bases removed from V and 6 bases from J, the gap between germline ends came to 14 bases. The CDR3, as DNA: TGTGCCAGCAGTACTTCCGGGCAGGGCGAGCAGTACTTC. This sequence encodes CASSTSGQGEQYF.

The chain combines TRBV7-9 with TRBJ1-2; D ambiguous. The germline V gene encodes CDR1 SEHNR and CDR2 FQNEAQ (reference sequence). Trimming took off 1 base at V and 1 base at J, with 10 bases between the two ends. The CDR3 consists of 15 residues. The CDR3 DNA is TGTGCCAGCAGCTTAGGGGCAGCCGTTAACTATGGCTACACCTTC. Translation gives CASSLGAAVNYGYTF.

The chain uses TRBV5-1 and TRBJ1-2; TRBD1 is a possible D gene (5 bases). This CDR3 comprises 15 residues. The V gene's germline CDR1 is SGHRS and CDR2 YFSETQ. Trimming stripped 4 bases from V and 4 bases from J, with 17 bases between. CDR3 loop: CASSRAPDSPYGYTF. The CDR3 nucleotides read TGCGCCAGCAGCCGCGCCCCCGACAGTCCCTATGGCTACACCTTC.

The V and J genes are TRBV27 and TRBJ1-5, with 7 nucleotides matching TRBD1. The CDR3 is made up of 15 amino acids. The J segment lost 3 bases and the V segment lost 2 bases, leaving 4 bases of the junction unmatched. Germline V CDR1 and CDR2: MNHEY, SMNVEV (reference sequence). The CDR3 protein is CASSLEGQLNQPQHF. The CDR3 nucleotides are TGTGCCAGCAGTTTAGAGGGACAGCTCAATCAGCCCCAGCATTTT.

The chain uses TRBV28 and TRBJ2-5; maybe TRBD1 (6 bases). The CDR3 extends over 13 amino acids. The germline gives CDR1 MDHEN, CDR2 SYDVKM. Trimming took 7 bases from V and 5 from J, leaving 14 bases between them. CDR3 residues: CASNQGHRETQYF. DNA for the CDR3: TGTGCCAGCAACCAGGGACATAGGGAGACCCAGTACTTC.

This clone was picked up one time. The gene calls are TRBV28 and TRBJ2-5; the match to TRBD2 covers 7 bases. This CDR3 region has 14 residues. V shed 3 bases and J 3 bases; nucleotides not matched to a gene: 4. The germline V gene has CDR1 MDHEN and CDR2 SYDVKM. The CDR3 DNA reads TGTGCCAGCAGTTTTCGGGGGGTGGAAGAGACCCAGTACTTC. Translation gives CASSFRGVEETQYF.

The chain is built from TRBV9 and TRBJ2-2; 10 bases are shared with TRBD2. This CDR3 comprises 17 residues. CDR1 is SGDLS and CDR2 is YYNGEE in the germline V gene. After removal of 3 bases from V and 2 bases from J, the junction contained 7 bases not matched to a gene. The CDR3 bases are TGTGCCAGCAGCGACCAAGCGGGAGGGCCTAACACCGGGGAGCTGTTTTTT. Its translation is CASSDQAGGPNTGELFF.

The chain is built from TRBV24-1 and TRBJ2-3; 10 bases are a match to TRBD2. This CDR3 region has 17 residues. The V gene end was trimmed by 4 bases and the J gene end by 2 bases; junction bases not matched to a gene: 8. Germline V gene sequence: CDR1 KGHDR, CDR2 SFDVKD. As DNA, the CDR3 is TGTGCCACCAGTGACACATTAGCGGGGGGATTCACAGATACGCAGTATTTT. Its protein is CATSDTLAGGFTDTQYF.

The chain couples TRBV25-1 to TRBJ2-7, with TRBD2 matching over 10 bases. The CDR3 is made up of 15 amino acids. V shed 8 bases, J shed 4 bases, and the junction held 11 bases outside the gene matches. Germline lookup yields CDR1 MGHDK and CDR2 SYGVNS. The CDR3 region is CASQAPGTSVYEQYF. The CDR3 DNA reads as TGTGCCAGCCAAGCCCCCGGGACTAGCGTTTACGAGCAGTACTTC.

This rearrangement joins TRBV18 to TRBJ2-2, with D possibly being TRBD2 (5 bases). Trimming removed 2 bases from V and 3 bases from J, with 16 bases in between. This CDR3 spans 17 amino acids. Germline values: CDR1 KGHSH, CDR2 LQKENI. DNA for the CDR3: TGTGCCAGCTCACCAGTGGCGGTGAGGGTGTACACCGGGGAGCTGTTTTTT. The encoded protein is CASSPVAVRVYTGELFF.

The chain carries TRBV19 and TRBJ2-1; TRBD1 matches at 9 bases. The V and J ends lost 4 bases and 11 bases, in that order; junction bases with no gene match: 21. The CDR3 is made up of 18 amino acids. Germline V gene data show CDR1 as LNHDA and CDR2 as SQIVND (reference sequence). CDR3 sequence: CASSTPPGTGGWATKQFF. In DNA form, the CDR3 reads TGTGCCAGTAGTACCCCCCCCGGCACAGGGGGCTGGGCGACAAAGCAGTTCTTC.

The rearrangement uses TRBV28 and TRBJ1-5; the D is unclear. V was pared by 4 bases and J by 1 base, with 11 bases between. The germline V gene has CDR1 MDHEN and CDR2 SYDVKM. This CDR3 comprises 15 residues. This CDR3 is CASSSLGGSNQPQHF. The DNA of the CDR3 is TGTGCCAGCAGTTCCCTGGGAGGCAGCAATCAGCCCCAGCATTTT.

The J gene is TRBJ1-1, the V gene TRBV5-8; D gene uncertain. V was cut by 0 bases and J by 7 bases, with 13 bases left in between. The CDR3 contains 14 residues. In germline, CDR1 is SGHTS, CDR2 YDEGEE. CDR3 bases: TGTGCCAGCAGCTTGGGGGCAGGAGACTATGAAGCTTTCTTT. It codes for CASSLGAGDYEAFF.

Note on this clone: Other DNA sequences in this sample translate to the same CDR3. The gene calls are TRBV28 and TRBJ2-3, with a weak D call TRBD2 (6 bases). Trimming took off 1 base at V and 4 bases at J, with 9 bases between the two ends. The CDR3 runs 14 residues. The germline CDR1 and CDR2 sequences are MDHEN and SYDVKM. The CDR3 loop is CASSLSGGPDTQYF. CDR3 bases: TGTGCCAGCAGTTTATCCGGAGGGCCAGATACGCAGTATTTT.

The genes are TRBV19 and TRBJ2-7, with TRBD1 identical over 7 bases. The V gene's germline CDR1 is LNHDA and CDR2 SQIVND (reference sequence). This CDR3 has 14 amino acids. V was clipped by 7 bases and J by 2 bases; unmatched bases: 8. The CDR3 protein is CASTSTGSPYEQYF. In nucleotides, the CDR3 is TGTGCCAGTACTTCGACAGGGTCCCCCTACGAGCAGTACTTC.

This chain connects TRBV7-2 to TRBJ2-1, with 8 bases matching TRBD2. Losses at the gene ends were 5 bases for V and 8 bases for J; bases not matched to a gene: 11. The CDR3 has 15 amino acids. CDR1 is SGHTA and CDR2 is FQGNSA in the germline V gene. The CDR3 region is CASSLTSGSRYEQFF. In DNA, the CDR3 is TGTGCCAGCAGCCTTACCAGCGGGAGTAGGTATGAGCAGTTCTTC.